These 9 T cell receptor beta chains were all obtained from the same sample, sequenced in a study of blood T cell repertoires in COVID-19. Profiling relied on immunoSEQ multiplex PCR, and the TCRdb table lists in-frame clones only, not all of them. Among around 200,000 clones listed, nearly 90% were seen once. Sequencing used peripheral blood. The receptors were gathered from a man aged 45-65 years with acute or convalescent COVID-19.

This chain uses TRBV4-2 with TRBJ2-2; 12 nucleotides align to TRBD2. CDR1 LGHNA and CDR2 YNFKEQ come from the germline V gene. The CDR3 totals 19 residues. With V trimmed by 0 bases and J by 0 bases, 5 bases remained unmatched. The CDR3 coding sequence is TGTGCCAGCAGCCAAGAAGTGACTAGCGGGAGAACGAACACCGGGGAGCTGTTTTTT. Protein: CASSQEVTSGRTNTGELFF.

The chain is built from TRBV7-3 and TRBJ2-1; maybe TRBD1 (6 bases). The germline V and J ends were trimmed by 5 bases and 5 bases, with 16 bases remaining between them. CDR1 and CDR2 from the germline V gene are SGHTA and FQGTGA. The CDR3 sequence is 15 residues long. CDR3 residues: CASSARGPGDNEQFF. The CDR3 nucleotides read TGTGCCAGCAGCGCCAGGGGACCAGGGGACAATGAGCAGTTCTTC.

V and J are TRBV11-1 and TRBJ2-3, with 9 bases matching TRBD2. V trimming: 2 bases; J trimming: 3 bases; junction bases outside the gene matches: 6. Per germline, CDR1 SGHAT and CDR2 FQDESV (reference sequence). The CDR3 loop spans 16 amino acids. In nucleotides, the CDR3 is TGTGCCAGCAGCTTATACGGAGCGGGAGGTACAGATACGCAGTATTTT. Translated: CASSLYGAGGTDTQYF.

DNA for the CDR3: TGTGCCAGCAACCGGGGACTAGCGGGTGACAATGAGCAGTTCTTC. This gives the protein CASNRGLAGDNEQFF. The J gene is TRBJ2-1, the V gene TRBV7-9, with 12 positions matching TRBD2. J lost 5 bases, V lost 7 bases, and 6 bases had no gene match. Germline CDR1 and CDR2: SEHNR and FQNEAQ (reference sequence). The CDR3 is 15 amino acids. Full variable domain (remainder filled in from reference TRBV7-9 and TRBJ2-1): DTGVSQNPRHKITKRGQNVTFRCDPISEHNRLYWYRQTLGQGPEFLTYFQNEAQLEKSRLLSDRFSAERPKGSFSTLEIQRTEQGDSAMYLCASNRGLAGDNEQFFGPGTRLTVL.

The chain links TRBV11-2 to TRBJ2-3; tentative D call: TRBD2 (5 bases). V lost 5 bases and J 1 base, leaving 16 bases between the germline ends. This CDR3 comprises 16 residues. Germline loops: CDR1 SGHAT, CDR2 FQNNGV. The CDR3 bases are TGTGCCAGCAGCCGCCCCCTTAACGGGGGCACAGATACGCAGTATTTT. This encodes CASSRPLNGGTDTQYF.

This clone was seen only a few times. This chain joins TRBV9 and TRBJ2-2, with no clear D. Trimming cost V 0 bases and J 6 bases, with 6 bases left between them. Germline-derived CDR1 and CDR2 are SGDLS and YYNGEE. The CDR3 spans 13 residues. CDR3 in amino acids: CASSVGVSGELFF. The DNA for the CDR3 is TGTGCCAGCAGCGTAGGCGTGTCCGGGGAGCTGTTTTTT.

The CDR3 sequence: CASSLSRDMRSGANVLTF. The CDR3, as DNA: TGTGCCAGCAGCTTATCCCGGGACATGCGCTCTGGGGCCAACGTCCTGACTTTC. The gene calls are TRBV7-8 and TRBJ2-6, with D possibly matching TRBD1 (6 bases). Per the germline V gene, CDR1 is SGHVS and CDR2 is FQNEAQ. The V gene lost 2 bases and the J gene lost 0 bases, with 14 bases spanning the gap. This CDR3 region has 18 residues. The full variable domain, with the rest looked up from reference TRBV7-8 and TRBJ2-6, is GAGVSQSPRYKVAKRGQDVALRCDPISGHVSLFWYQQALGQGPEFLTYFQNEAQLDKSGLPSDRFFAERPEGSVSTLKIQRTQQEDSAVYLCASSLSRDMRSGANVLTFGAGSRLTVL.

The CDR3 nucleotides read TGTGCCAGCAGTGGAGGGGGGGATAATGAAAAACTGTTTTTT. Protein sequence: CASSGGGDNEKLFF. The rearrangement uses TRBV7-9 and TRBJ1-4; D possibly corresponds to TRBD1 (6 bases). The CDR3 runs 14 residues. Trimming took off 6 bases at V and 4 bases at J, with 12 bases between the two ends. Germline V gives CDR1 SEHNR, CDR2 FQNEAQ (reference sequence). The entire variable domain, with the rest obtained from reference TRBV7-9 and TRBJ1-4, is as follows: DTGVSQNPRHKITKRGQNVTFRCDPISEHNRLYWYRQTLGQGPEFLTYFQNEAQLEKSRLLSDRFSAERPKGSFSTLEIQRTEQGDSAMYLCASSGGGDNEKLFFGSGTQLSVL.

This CDR3 reads CASSSRDRVYEQYV. CDR3 sequence (DNA): TGTGCCAGCAGCTCCAGGGACAGGGTCTACGAGCAGTACGTC. The V gene is TRBV5-6, the J gene TRBJ2-7, with 9 bases fitting TRBD1. The germline V gene encodes CDR1 SGHDT and CDR2 YYEEEE. The CDR3 runs to 14 residues. V lost 3 bases and J lost 3; bases outside the gene matches: 4.